This entry is about one T cell receptor beta chain. Its antigen is as yet unknown. A junction end diverges from the germline sequence, so it may reflect a read error. The sample originates from a study of T-cell memory formation after mild COVID-19. General study points: Contracting clones from day 15 to 85 had balanced CD4/CD8; later expanders favoured CD4+.

5'RACE, which relied on constant-segment primers, yielded TCR alpha and TCR beta cDNA libraries carrying sample barcodes and UMIs. MiXCR was run by TCRdb on the 5' RACE reads, yielding one entry per CDR3 protein. Counted here are around 200,000 distinct CDR3 sequences, about 9.2% occurring once; the ten biggest clones make up approximately 3.3%. Germline assignment: CDR1 SGHRS and CDR2 YFSETQ. This CDR3 spans 14 amino acids. The source material was PBMCs or a T cell subset sorted from them (not recorded which). This clonotype originated in a man between 18 and 35 years old who had mild COVID-19 (a few samples of this study predate the infection). Cell type and time point are not known. This rearrangement joins TRBV5-1 to TRBJ2-1; TRBD2 agrees at 7 bases. The CDR3 region has the DNA TGCGCCAGCAGCTTGGGGGATTACGGGAGGAACCATTCCTTC. As protein: CASSLGDYGRNHSF. Using reference TRBV5-1 and TRBJ2-1 for the parts outside the CDR3, the full variable domain is KAGVTQTPRYLIKTRGQQVTLSCSPISGHRSVSWYQQTPGQGLQFLFEYFSETQRNKGNFPGRFSGRQFSNSRSEMNVSTLELGDSALYLCASSLGDYGRNHSFGPGTRLTVL.